The clone carrying this T cell receptor (beta chain) was counted a few times. The sample originates from a study of blood T cell repertoires in COVID-19. Study at large: Researchers got acute and convalescent COVID-19 samples from the United States, Italy and Spain. Sources were T cells, B-cell-depleted T cells, or PBMCs; the material itself was cDNA or gDNA.

Seattle patient enrollment occurred during active infection, with longitudinal follow-up thereafter. Original analysis: Quantification of nucleated cells was approximated via reference gene primer amplification. Clones were read by immunoSEQ multiplex PCR, and TCRdb kept only the in-frame ones, dropping some. That table is the source of V, J and clone size, and D and trimming were worked out from the DNA. The profile covers around 60,000 clones, with roughly 84% appearing a single time and more than 15% taken by the ten largest. The germline CDR1 and CDR2 sequences are MDHEN and SYDVKM. V lost 7 bases to trimming and J lost 8 bases, with 20 bases between them. The CDR3 has 15 residues.

The sequencing sample was made of peripheral blood. This chain uses TRBV28 with TRBJ1-4; a weak D match, TRBD1 (5 bases). This clonotype was sampled from a man in his sixties with COVID-19, enrolled during active disease. The DNA of the CDR3 is TGTGCCAGCAAAAAGATGGGGCGCATACAGGAAAAACTGTTTTTT. Translated, it gives CASKKMGRIQEKLFF.